A selection of T cell receptor beta chains follows, all from one sample in a study of lymphopenia after photon versus proton radiotherapy. Here immunoSEQ multiplex PCR was the method, and the copy in TCRdb shows in-frame clones only, minus some. The sample yields tens of thousands of clones, about 91% seen once. Sequenced here: peripheral blood, sampled from a patient treated with proton-based radiotherapy. These receptors came from a woman aged 70-85 years with pancreatic cancer. Some clones in this sample may be carry-over from other donors' samples. Each CDR3 is given with its conserved first and last residue. Each record gives: clone size, D gene, J gene, V gene, CDR3 DNA, CDR3 protein. The D gene is left open where the match is weak. A clone size is listed for some rows: how often the clone was seen (once, few, many), or a class if it is expanded.

abundance: NA; d_gene: TRBD2; j_gene: TRBJ2-7; v_gene: TRBV19; CDR3nt: TGTGCCAGTAGTAGGGGACTAGCGGGAGGGTCGCGGGAGCAGTACTTC; CDR3aa: CASSRGLAGGSREQYF
abundance: NA; d_gene: TRBD1; j_gene: TRBJ1-1; v_gene: TRBV7-9; CDR3nt: TGTGCCAGCAGCTTAGCGGGACAGGGAGGAGCTTTCTTT; CDR3aa: CASSLAGQGGAFF
abundance: once; d_gene: TRBD1; j_gene: TRBJ1-5; v_gene: TRBV7-2; CDR3nt: TGTGCCAGCAGCTCGGGGACAGTAGGCAATCAGCCCCAGCATTTT; CDR3aa: CASSSGTVGNQPQHF
abundance: NA; d_gene: TRBD2; j_gene: TRBJ2-1; v_gene: TRBV27; CDR3nt: TGTGCCAGCAGTTTACCGGGACTAGCGGACCTTAGGAATGAGCAGTTCTTC; CDR3aa: CASSLPGLADLRNEQFF
abundance: NA; d_gene: NA; j_gene: TRBJ2-7; v_gene: TRBV5-1; CDR3nt: TGCGCCAGCAGCTTTGCGGAGAACTACGAGCAGTACTTC; CDR3aa: CASSFAENYEQYF
abundance: NA; d_gene: NA; j_gene: TRBJ2-7; v_gene: TRBV27; CDR3nt: TGTGCCAGCAGCCCGAGTGGACAGATCTTCTCCTACGAGCAGTACTTC; CDR3aa: CASSPSGQIFSYEQYF
abundance: NA; d_gene: TRBD2; j_gene: TRBJ2-3; v_gene: TRBV7-3; CDR3nt: TGTGCCAGCAGTCAAACTAGCGGGAGTATAGATACGCAGTATTTT; CDR3aa: CASSQTSGSIDTQYF
abundance: NA; d_gene: NA; j_gene: TRBJ2-7; v_gene: TRBV28; CDR3nt: TGTGCCAGCAGTTCTACAGTCCCCTACGAGCAGTACTTC; CDR3aa: CASSSTVPYEQYF
abundance: NA; d_gene: NA; j_gene: TRBJ1-1; v_gene: TRBV2; CDR3nt: TGTGCCAGCAGTGGGGGTTCTGAAGCTTTCTTT; CDR3aa: CASSGGSEAFF
abundance: NA; d_gene: NA; j_gene: TRBJ1-1; v_gene: TRBV4-2; CDR3nt: TGTGCCAGCAGCCAAGATTACAGGGCAAACACTGAAGCTTTCTTT; CDR3aa: CASSQDYRANTEAFF
abundance: NA; d_gene: TRBD1; j_gene: TRBJ1-6; v_gene: TRBV5-1; CDR3nt: TGCGCCAGCAGCTTGGCGGGACAGGGGAATAATTCACCCCTCCACTTT; CDR3aa: CASSLAGQGNNSPLHF
abundance: NA; d_gene: TRBD2; j_gene: TRBJ2-7; v_gene: TRBV6-6; CDR3nt: TGTGCCAGCAGTTACTCTGCTAGCGGGTCCTCCTACGAGCAGTACTTC; CDR3aa: CASSYSASGSSYEQYF
abundance: NA; d_gene: NA; j_gene: TRBJ2-1; v_gene: TRBV6-5; CDR3nt: TGTGCCAGCAGTTATCGGAGGGGCTATGAGCAGTTCTTC; CDR3aa: CASSYRRGYEQFF
abundance: NA; d_gene: NA; j_gene: TRBJ1-3; v_gene: TRBV5-1; CDR3nt: TGCGCCAGCAGCTCACAGGGTTCGGGAAACACCATATATTTT; CDR3aa: CASSSQGSGNTIYF
abundance: NA; d_gene: NA; j_gene: TRBJ2-1; v_gene: TRBV5-1; CDR3nt: TGCGCCAGCAGCTTGGCCGGGCCCCCGAGCTCCTACAATGAGCAGTTCTTC; CDR3aa: CASSLAGPPSSYNEQFF
abundance: NA; d_gene: TRBD1; j_gene: TRBJ1-2; v_gene: TRBV30; CDR3nt: TGTGCCTGGGGGACAGGGGACTATGGCTACACCTTC; CDR3aa: CAWGTGDYGYTF
abundance: once; d_gene: NA; j_gene: TRBJ1-1; v_gene: TRBV28; CDR3nt: TGTGCCAGCAGTTTTCCTCGACTGGGCACTGAAGCTTTCTTT; CDR3aa: CASSFPRLGTEAFF
abundance: NA; d_gene: TRBD1; j_gene: TRBJ1-5; v_gene: TRBV28; CDR3nt: TGTGCCAGCAGTTTTACAGGGGCCTATAGCAATCAGCCCCAGCATTTT; CDR3aa: CASSFTGAYSNQPQHF
abundance: NA; d_gene: NA; j_gene: TRBJ2-2; v_gene: TRBV7-9; CDR3nt: TGTGCCAGCAGCCCAGAATGGTTTACCGGGGAGCTGTTTTTT; CDR3aa: CASSPEWFTGELFF
abundance: NA; d_gene: TRBD1; j_gene: TRBJ2-1; v_gene: TRBV10-3; CDR3nt: TGTGCCACCGAGGGACAGCACAATGAGCAGTTCTTC; CDR3aa: CATEGQHNEQFF
abundance: NA; d_gene: TRBD1; j_gene: TRBJ2-5; v_gene: TRBV2; CDR3nt: TGTGCCAGCAGACTCACAGGGGGAGAGACCCAGTACTTC; CDR3aa: CASRLTGGETQYF
abundance: NA; d_gene: NA; j_gene: TRBJ2-7; v_gene: TRBV11-2; CDR3nt: TGTGCCAGCAGCCAGTCCTACGAGCAGTACTTC; CDR3aa: CASSQSYEQYF
abundance: NA; d_gene: TRBD1; j_gene: TRBJ2-7; v_gene: TRBV19; CDR3nt: TGTGCCAGCGGGACAGGGAGTAACGAGCAGTACTTC; CDR3aa: CASGTGSNEQYF
abundance: NA; d_gene: TRBD2; j_gene: TRBJ2-1; v_gene: TRBV18; CDR3nt: TGTGCCAGCTCACCCTCGACTAGCGGGGGTGTCAATGAGCAGTTCTTC; CDR3aa: CASSPSTSGGVNEQFF
abundance: medium-sized; d_gene: TRBD1; j_gene: TRBJ1-2; v_gene: TRBV2; CDR3nt: TGTGCCAGCAACAAGGGACAGATGGGCGGCTACACCTTC; CDR3aa: CASNKGQMGGYTF
abundance: NA; d_gene: NA; j_gene: TRBJ2-5; v_gene: TRBV28; CDR3nt: TGTGCCAGCAGTCCCCGGGCCCCGGAGACCCAGTACTTC; CDR3aa: CASSPRAPETQYF
abundance: NA; d_gene: NA; j_gene: TRBJ1-1; v_gene: TRBV7-9; CDR3nt: TGTGCCAGCAGCCCCAGGAACACTGAAGCTTTCTTT; CDR3aa: CASSPRNTEAFF
abundance: NA; d_gene: TRBD1; j_gene: TRBJ1-1; v_gene: TRBV7-9; CDR3nt: TGTGCCAGCAGCCCGGCCAGGGGGTGGGGCACTGAAGCTTTCTTT; CDR3aa: CASSPARGWGTEAFF
abundance: NA; d_gene: NA; j_gene: TRBJ2-1; v_gene: TRBV9; CDR3nt: TGTGCCAGCAGCGTGAGGAGCTCCTACAATGAGCAGTTCTTC; CDR3aa: CASSVRSSYNEQFF
abundance: NA; d_gene: NA; j_gene: TRBJ1-5; v_gene: TRBV10-3; CDR3nt: TGTGCCATCAGTGACGGGACATATACCAATCAGCCCCAGCATTTT; CDR3aa: CAISDGTYTNQPQHF
abundance: NA; d_gene: NA; j_gene: TRBJ2-5; v_gene: TRBV7-2; CDR3nt: TGTGCCAGCAGCGTGGGAGAGACCCAGTACTTC; CDR3aa: CASSVGETQYF
abundance: NA; d_gene: TRBD1; j_gene: TRBJ1-2; v_gene: TRBV11-2; CDR3nt: TGTGCCAGCAGCTCGGGACAGGCCGCTGGCTACACCTTC; CDR3aa: CASSSGQAAGYTF
abundance: NA; d_gene: TRBD1; j_gene: TRBJ2-7; v_gene: TRBV6-6; CDR3nt: TGTGCCAGCAGTACTGGACAGGGAACCTACGAGCAGTACTTC; CDR3aa: CASSTGQGTYEQYF
abundance: NA; d_gene: TRBD1; j_gene: TRBJ1-1; v_gene: TRBV7-8; CDR3nt: TGTGCCAGCAATGTCGGGACAGGAAACACTGAAGCTTTCTTT; CDR3aa: CASNVGTGNTEAFF
abundance: NA; d_gene: TRBD2; j_gene: TRBJ2-7; v_gene: TRBV5-1; CDR3nt: TGCGCCAGCAGCGTCGGGACTAGCGGCTCCTACGAGCAGTACTTC; CDR3aa: CASSVGTSGSYEQYF
abundance: NA; d_gene: NA; j_gene: TRBJ1-6; v_gene: TRBV27; CDR3nt: TGTGCCAGCAGTTTAATTTTCGGGAGGAGGGATTCACCCCTCCACTTT; CDR3aa: CASSLIFGRRDSPLHF
abundance: NA; d_gene: TRBD1; j_gene: TRBJ2-3; v_gene: TRBV28; CDR3nt: TGTGCCAGCATCACCGGGACAGGGGGCTTCGATACGCAGTATTTT; CDR3aa: CASITGTGGFDTQYF
abundance: NA; d_gene: NA; j_gene: TRBJ2-7; v_gene: TRBV2; CDR3nt: TGTGCCAGCACAACCACATACGAGCAGTACTTC; CDR3aa: CASTTTYEQYF
abundance: NA; d_gene: NA; j_gene: TRBJ2-7; v_gene: TRBV6-5; CDR3nt: TGTGCCAGCAGAGACGGCGGCTTGCAGAACTTC; CDR3aa: CASRDGGLQNF
abundance: NA; d_gene: NA; j_gene: TRBJ2-7; v_gene: TRBV19; CDR3nt: TGTGCCAGTAGTTCGACGGGAGCTTCCTACGAGCAGTACTTC; CDR3aa: CASSSTGASYEQYF
abundance: NA; d_gene: TRBD1; j_gene: TRBJ1-1; v_gene: TRBV28; CDR3nt: TGTGCCAGCAGTCACAGGGGGCAGGGTGAAGCTTTCTTT; CDR3aa: CASSHRGQGEAFF